A single sample is the source of the 9 T cell receptor beta chains below, sequenced in a study of blood T cell repertoires in COVID-19. Only in-frame clones appear in the TCRdb table, and some are missing; sequencing was by immunoSEQ multiplex PCR. This sample has roughly 500,000 clones, with approximately 92% found just once. The sequenced sample consisted of peripheral blood. The receptor set was obtained from a man aged 18 to 30 with COVID-19, enrolled during active disease.

The chain uses TRBV5-1 and TRBJ2-5; 8 bases align to TRBD2. V shed 1 base and J 2 bases; nucleotides not matched to a gene: 4. Germline V gene lookup returns CDR1 SGHRS and CDR2 YFSETQ. The length of the CDR3 is 15 residues. CDR3 amino acids: CASSLFGGGQETQYF. In DNA form, the CDR3 reads TGCGCCAGCAGCTTGTTCGGGGGGGGTCAAGAGACCCAGTACTTC.

The V and J genes are TRBV19 and TRBJ1-6; TRBD1 matches at 7 bases. Germline trimming cut 10 bases from V and 0 bases from J; bases unmatched to any gene: 15. This CDR3 has 18 amino acids. Germline CDR1 is LNHDA and CDR2 is SQIVND (reference sequence). DNA of the CDR3: TGTGCCACGCGGGACAGCAGGTCGACCCGCTCCTATAATTCACCCCTCCACTTT. Protein sequence: CATRDSRSTRSYNSPLHF. Supplemented by reference TRBV19 and TRBJ1-6, the full variable domain reads DGGITQSPKYLFRKEGQNVTLSCEQNLNHDAMYWYRQDPGQGLRLIYYSQIVNDFQKGDIAEGYSVSREKKESFPLTVTSAQKNPTAFYLCATRDSRSTRSYNSPLHFGNGTRLTVT.

This chain joins TRBV24-1 and TRBJ2-1; TRBD2 aligns across 7 bases. The CDR3 extends over 15 amino acids. Losses at the gene ends were 2 bases for V and 6 bases for J; bases not matched to a gene: 6. Germline V gene lookup returns CDR1 KGHDR and CDR2 SFDVKD. The CDR3 sequence: CATSDSRDYLNEQFF. The CDR3 DNA sequence: TGTGCCACCAGTGATTCGCGGGACTACCTCAATGAGCAGTTCTTC.

This chain uses TRBV19 with TRBJ2-7, with TRBD1 identical over 10 bases. In germline, CDR1 is LNHDA, CDR2 SQIVND (reference sequence). The V and J ends lost 5 bases and 3 bases, in that order; junction bases with no gene match: 13. The CDR3 runs 17 residues. The CDR3 DNA follows: TGTGCCAGTAGTGGACGGACAGGGGGTGCTGATGACTACGAGCAGTACTTC. Protein sequence: CASSGRTGGADDYEQYF.

The chain has TRBV5-4 and TRBJ2-1, with 9 bases identical to TRBD1. The V gene end was trimmed by 0 bases and the J gene end by 7 bases; junction bases not matched to a gene: 5. The germline V gene has CDR1 SGHNT and CDR2 YYREEE (reference sequence). This CDR3 is 15 amino acids long. This CDR3 is CASSLGDRDVNEQFF. The CDR3 bases are TGTGCCAGCAGCTTGGGGGACAGGGATGTAAATGAGCAGTTCTTC.

The V and J genes are TRBV5-1 and TRBJ1-1; 12 bases agree with TRBD1. V lost 0 bases, J lost 5 bases, and 8 bases stayed unmatched. CDR1 SGHRS and CDR2 YFSETQ come from the germline V gene. The CDR3 loop spans 17 amino acids. The CDR3 nucleotides read TGCGCCAGCAGCTTGGTCCGGGACAGGGGGCGAAGAACTGAAGCTTTCTTT. Translating gives CASSLVRDRGRRTEAFF.

This rearrangement joins TRBV5-1 to TRBJ1-1; no firm D call. The V gene's germline CDR1 is SGHRS and CDR2 YFSETQ. V dropped 5 bases and J dropped 3 bases, with 11 bases sitting between them. This CDR3 has 13 residues. The DNA of the CDR3 is TGCGCCAGCAGTGGGGTGGAGGACACTGAAGCTTTCTTT. Its protein is CASSGVEDTEAFF.

This CDR3 reads CASSLGLGPRQNNEQFF. CDR3 sequence (DNA): TGTGCCAGCAGCTTAGGATTAGGACCCAGACAGAACAATGAGCAGTTCTTC. V gene TRBV7-9 combines with J gene TRBJ2-1; perhaps TRBD1 as D (5 bases). V was pared by 1 base and J by 5 bases, with 18 bases between. Per germline, CDR1 SEHNR and CDR2 FQNEAQ (reference sequence). This CDR3 contains 17 residues.

This chain uses TRBV7-2 with TRBJ1-3, with 9 bases matching TRBD1. CDR3 length: 17 residues. Germline V gives CDR1 SGHTA, CDR2 FQGNSA. The V and J ends lost 1 base and 4 bases, in that order; junction bases with no gene match: 8. This chain's CDR3 is CASSLGGYRGPGNTIYF. CDR3 coding DNA: TGTGCCAGCAGCTTAGGAGGTTACAGGGGGCCCGGAAACACCATATATTTT.